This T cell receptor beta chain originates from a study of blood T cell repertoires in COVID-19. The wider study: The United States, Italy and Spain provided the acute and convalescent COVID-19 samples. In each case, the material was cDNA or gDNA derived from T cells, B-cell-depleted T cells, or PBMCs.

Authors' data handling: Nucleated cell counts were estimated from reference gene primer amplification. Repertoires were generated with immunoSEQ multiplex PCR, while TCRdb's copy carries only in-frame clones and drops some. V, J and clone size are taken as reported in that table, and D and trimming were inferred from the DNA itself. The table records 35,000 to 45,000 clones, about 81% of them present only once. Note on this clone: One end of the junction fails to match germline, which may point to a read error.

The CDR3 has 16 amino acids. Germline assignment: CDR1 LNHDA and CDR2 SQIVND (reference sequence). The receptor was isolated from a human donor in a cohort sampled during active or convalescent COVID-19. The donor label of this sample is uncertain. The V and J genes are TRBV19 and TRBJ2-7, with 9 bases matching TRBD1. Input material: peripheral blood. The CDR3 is CSGRDREKPPSYEQYF. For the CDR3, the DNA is TGCTCTGGGCGGGACAGGGAAAAACCCCCTTCCTACGAGCAGTACTTC.